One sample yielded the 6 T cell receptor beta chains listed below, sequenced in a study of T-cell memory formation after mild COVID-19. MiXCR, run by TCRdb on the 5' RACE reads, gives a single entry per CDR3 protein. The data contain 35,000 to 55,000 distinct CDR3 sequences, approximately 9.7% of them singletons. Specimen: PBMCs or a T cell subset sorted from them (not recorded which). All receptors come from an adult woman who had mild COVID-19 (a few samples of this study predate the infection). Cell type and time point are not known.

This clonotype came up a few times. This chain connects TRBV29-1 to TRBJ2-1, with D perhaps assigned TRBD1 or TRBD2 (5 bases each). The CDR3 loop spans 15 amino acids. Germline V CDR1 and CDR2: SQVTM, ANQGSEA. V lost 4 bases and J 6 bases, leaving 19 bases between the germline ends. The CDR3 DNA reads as TGCAGCGTTGGGCAAAATATGGTGGGGGTCAATGAGCAGTTCTTC. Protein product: CSVGQNMVGVNEQFF.

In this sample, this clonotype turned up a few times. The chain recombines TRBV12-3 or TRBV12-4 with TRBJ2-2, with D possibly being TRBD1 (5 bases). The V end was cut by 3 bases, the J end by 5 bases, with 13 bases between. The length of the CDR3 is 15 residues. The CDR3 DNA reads TGTGCCAGCAGTTTGCGGCCGCAGGGAACCGGGGAGCTGTTTTTT. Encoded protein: CASSLRPQGTGELFF.

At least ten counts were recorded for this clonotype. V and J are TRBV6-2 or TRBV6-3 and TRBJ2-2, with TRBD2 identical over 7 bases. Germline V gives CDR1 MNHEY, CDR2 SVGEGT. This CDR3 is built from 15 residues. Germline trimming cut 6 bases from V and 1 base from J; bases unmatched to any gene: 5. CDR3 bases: TGTGCCAGCAGGGCAGCGGGGATGAACACCGGGGAGCTGTTTTTT. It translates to CASRAAGMNTGELFF.

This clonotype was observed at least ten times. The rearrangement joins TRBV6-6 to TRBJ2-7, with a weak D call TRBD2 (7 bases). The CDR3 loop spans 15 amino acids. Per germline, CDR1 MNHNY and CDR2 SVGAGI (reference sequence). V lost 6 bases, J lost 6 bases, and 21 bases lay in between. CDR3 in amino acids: CASRGASGTSAEQYF. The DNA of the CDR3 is TGTGCCAGCAGGGGGGCAAGCGGGACATCTGCCGAGCAGTACTTC.

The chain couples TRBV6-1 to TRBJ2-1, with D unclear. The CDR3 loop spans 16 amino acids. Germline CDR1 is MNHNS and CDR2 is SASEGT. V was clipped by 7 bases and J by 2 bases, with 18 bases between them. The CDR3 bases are TGTGCCAGCACCGAAGCTTGGTGGATGGCCTACAATGAGCAGTTCTTC. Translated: CASTEAWWMAYNEQFF.

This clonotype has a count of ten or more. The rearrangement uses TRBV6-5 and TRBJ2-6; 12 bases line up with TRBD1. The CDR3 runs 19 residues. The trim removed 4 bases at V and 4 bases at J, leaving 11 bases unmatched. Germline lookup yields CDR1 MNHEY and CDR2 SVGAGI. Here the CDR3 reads CASSFQPGQGAGGANVLTF. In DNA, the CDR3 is TGTGCCAGCAGTTTCCAACCGGGACAGGGGGCAGGGGGGGCCAACGTCCTGACTTTC.